This T cell receptor beta chain was sequenced for a study of blood T cell repertoires in COVID-19. Original processing methods: Reference gene primer amplification gave nucleated cell count estimates. Repertoires were generated with immunoSEQ multiplex PCR, while TCRdb's copy carries only in-frame clones and drops some. D and trimming were read from the DNA, whereas the V and J calls and clone size are those reported in that table. The sample holds under 150,000 clones, less than 85% seen once. This clone has just a few counts. The trim removed 6 bases at V and 7 bases at J, leaving 8 bases unmatched. Looked up from germline, CDR1 is SGHTA and CDR2 is FQGNSA. The CDR3 runs to 16 residues.

Specimen: peripheral blood. The sequence was obtained from a human donor in a cohort sampled during active COVID-19. The chain couples TRBV7-2 to TRBJ2-3; TRBD2 matches at 15 bases. The CDR3 loop is CASREGLAGGRNTQYF. Written as DNA, the CDR3 is TGTGCCAGCAGGGAGGGACTAGCGGGGGGCCGGAATACGCAGTATTTT.